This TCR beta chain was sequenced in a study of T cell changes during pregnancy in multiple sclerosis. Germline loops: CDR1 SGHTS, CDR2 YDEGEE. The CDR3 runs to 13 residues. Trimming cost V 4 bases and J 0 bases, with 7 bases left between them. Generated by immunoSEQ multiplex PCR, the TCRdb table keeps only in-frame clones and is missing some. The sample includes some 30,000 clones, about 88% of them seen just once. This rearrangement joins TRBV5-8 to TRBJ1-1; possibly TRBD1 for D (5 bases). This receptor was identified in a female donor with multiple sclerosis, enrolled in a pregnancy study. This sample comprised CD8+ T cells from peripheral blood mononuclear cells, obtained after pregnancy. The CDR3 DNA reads TGTGCCAGCAGCCTGACAGTGAACACTGAAGCTTTCTTT. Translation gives CASSLTVNTEAFF.